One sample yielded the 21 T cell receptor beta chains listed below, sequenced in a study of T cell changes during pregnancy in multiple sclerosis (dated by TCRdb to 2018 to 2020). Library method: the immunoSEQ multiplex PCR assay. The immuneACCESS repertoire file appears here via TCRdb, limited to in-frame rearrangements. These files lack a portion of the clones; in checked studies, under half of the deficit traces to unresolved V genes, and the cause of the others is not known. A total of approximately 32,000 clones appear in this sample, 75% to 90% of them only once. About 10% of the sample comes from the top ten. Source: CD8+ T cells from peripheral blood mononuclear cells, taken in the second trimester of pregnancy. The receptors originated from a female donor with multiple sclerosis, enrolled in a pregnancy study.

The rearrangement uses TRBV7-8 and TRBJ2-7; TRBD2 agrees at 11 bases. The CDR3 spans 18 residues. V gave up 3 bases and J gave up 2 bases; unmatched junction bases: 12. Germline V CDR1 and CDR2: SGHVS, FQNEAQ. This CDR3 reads CASSLPSETSGNPYEQYF. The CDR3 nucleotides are TGTGCCAGCAGCTTGCCCTCAGAGACTAGCGGGAATCCCTACGAGCAGTACTTC.

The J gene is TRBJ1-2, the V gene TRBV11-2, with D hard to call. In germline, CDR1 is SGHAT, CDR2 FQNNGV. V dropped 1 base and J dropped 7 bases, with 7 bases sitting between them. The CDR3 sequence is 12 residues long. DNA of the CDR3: TGTGCCAGCAGCTTAGGGAGGGTTGGCTACACCTTC. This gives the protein CASSLGRVGYTF.

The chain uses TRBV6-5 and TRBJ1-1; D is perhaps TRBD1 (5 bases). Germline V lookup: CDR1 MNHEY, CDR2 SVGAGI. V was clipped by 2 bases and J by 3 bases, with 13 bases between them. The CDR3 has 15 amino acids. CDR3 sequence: CASSYGGGPHTEAFF. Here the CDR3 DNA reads TGTGCCAGCAGTTACGGGGGAGGCCCCCACACTGAAGCTTTCTTT.

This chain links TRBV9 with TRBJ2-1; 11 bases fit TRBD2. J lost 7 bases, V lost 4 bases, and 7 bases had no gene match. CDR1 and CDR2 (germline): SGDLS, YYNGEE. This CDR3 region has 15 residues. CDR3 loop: CASSHTSGRGNEQFF. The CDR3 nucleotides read TGTGCCAGCAGCCATACTAGCGGGAGAGGAAATGAGCAGTTCTTC. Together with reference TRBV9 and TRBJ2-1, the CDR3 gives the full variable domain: DSGVTQTPKHLITATGQRVTLRCSPRSGDLSVYWYQQSLDQGLQFLIQYYNGEERAKGNILERFSAQQFPDLHSELNLSSLELGDSALYFCASSHTSGRGNEQFFGPGTRLTVL.

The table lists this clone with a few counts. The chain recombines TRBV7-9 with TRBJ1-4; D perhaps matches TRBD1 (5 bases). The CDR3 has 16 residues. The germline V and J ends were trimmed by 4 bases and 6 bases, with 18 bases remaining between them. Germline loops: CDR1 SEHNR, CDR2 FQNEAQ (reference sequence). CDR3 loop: CASSSNTGLAHEKLFF. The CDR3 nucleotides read TGTGCCAGCAGCTCTAATACAGGATTAGCCCATGAAAAACTGTTTTTT.

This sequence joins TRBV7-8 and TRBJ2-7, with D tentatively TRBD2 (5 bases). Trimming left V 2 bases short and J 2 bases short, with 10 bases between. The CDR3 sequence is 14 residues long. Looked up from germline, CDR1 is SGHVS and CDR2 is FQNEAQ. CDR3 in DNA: TGTGCCAGCAGCTTACCGGGGAAACCCTACGAGCAGTACTTC. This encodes CASSLPGKPYEQYF.

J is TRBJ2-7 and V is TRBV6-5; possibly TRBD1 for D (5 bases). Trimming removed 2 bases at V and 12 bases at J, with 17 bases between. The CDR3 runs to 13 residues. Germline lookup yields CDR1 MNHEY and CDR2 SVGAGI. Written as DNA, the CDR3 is TGTGCCAGCAGTTACCAAGCAGGGTTGGTGGGGTACTTC. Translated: CASSYQAGLVGYF.

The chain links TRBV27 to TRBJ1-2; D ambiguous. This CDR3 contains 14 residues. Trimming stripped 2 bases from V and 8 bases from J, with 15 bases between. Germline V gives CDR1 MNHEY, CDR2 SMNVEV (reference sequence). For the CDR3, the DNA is TGTGCCAGCAGTTTAGGGCCGTCGGATAACGGCTACACCTTC. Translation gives CASSLGPSDNGYTF.

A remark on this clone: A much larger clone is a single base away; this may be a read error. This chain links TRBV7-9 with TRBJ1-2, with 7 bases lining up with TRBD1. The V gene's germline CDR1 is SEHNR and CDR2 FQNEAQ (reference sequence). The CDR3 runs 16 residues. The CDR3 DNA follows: TGTGTCAGCAGCACAGCCCCGACAGGGCAGAACTATGGCTACACCTTC. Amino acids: CVSSTAPTGQNYGYTF.

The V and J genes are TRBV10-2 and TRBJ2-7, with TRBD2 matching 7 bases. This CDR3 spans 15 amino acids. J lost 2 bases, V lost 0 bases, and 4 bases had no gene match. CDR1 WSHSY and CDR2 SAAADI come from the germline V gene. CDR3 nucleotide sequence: TGCGCCAGCAGTGAGTCCCCTAGCGGCGCCTACGAGCAGTACTTC. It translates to CASSESPSGAYEQYF.

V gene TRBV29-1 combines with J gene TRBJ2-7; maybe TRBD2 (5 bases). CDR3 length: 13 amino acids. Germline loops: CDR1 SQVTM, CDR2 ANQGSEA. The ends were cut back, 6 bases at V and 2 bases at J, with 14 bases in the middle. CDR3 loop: CSVRNGEAYEQYF. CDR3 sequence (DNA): TGCAGCGTCCGGAACGGGGAAGCCTACGAGCAGTACTTC.

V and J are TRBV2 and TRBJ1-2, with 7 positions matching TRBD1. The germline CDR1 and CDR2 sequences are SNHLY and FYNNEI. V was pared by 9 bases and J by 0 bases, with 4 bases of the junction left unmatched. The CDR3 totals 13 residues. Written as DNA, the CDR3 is TGTGCCAGTCCGGGACAGCCTAACTATGGCTACACCTTC. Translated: CASPGQPNYGYTF. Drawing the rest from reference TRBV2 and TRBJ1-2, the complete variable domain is EPEVTQTPSHQVTQMGQEVILRCVPISNHLYFYWYRQILGQKVEFLVSFYNNEISEKSEIFDDQFSVERPDGSNFTLKIRSTKLEDSAMYFCASPGQPNYGYTFGSGTRLTVV.

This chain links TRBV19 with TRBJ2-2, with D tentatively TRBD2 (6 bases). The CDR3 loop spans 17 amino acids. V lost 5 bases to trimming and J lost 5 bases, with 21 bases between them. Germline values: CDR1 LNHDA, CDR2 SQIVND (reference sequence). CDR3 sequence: CASSPGGAGLATGELFF. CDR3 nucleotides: TGTGCCAGTAGTCCCGGAGGGGCAGGATTGGCGACCGGGGAGCTGTTTTTT.

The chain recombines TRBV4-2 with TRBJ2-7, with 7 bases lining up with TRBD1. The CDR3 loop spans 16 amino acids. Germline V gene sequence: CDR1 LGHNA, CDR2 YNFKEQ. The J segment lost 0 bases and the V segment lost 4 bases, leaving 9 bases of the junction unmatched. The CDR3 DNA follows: TGTGCCAGCAGCCTCGCCGCCGGGACAGTCTCCTACGAGCAGTACTTC. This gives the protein CASSLAAGTVSYEQYF.

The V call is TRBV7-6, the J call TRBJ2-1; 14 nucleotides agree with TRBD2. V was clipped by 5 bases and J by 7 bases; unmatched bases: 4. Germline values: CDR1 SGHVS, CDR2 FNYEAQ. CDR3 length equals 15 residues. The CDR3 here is CASSVGLAGVNEQFF. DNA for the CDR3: TGTGCCAGCAGCGTGGGACTAGCGGGAGTGAATGAGCAGTTCTTC.

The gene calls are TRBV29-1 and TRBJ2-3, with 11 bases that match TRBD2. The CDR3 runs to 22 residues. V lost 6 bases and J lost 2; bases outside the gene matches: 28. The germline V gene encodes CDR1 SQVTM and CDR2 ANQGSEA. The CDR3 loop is CSVDGQGRLAGGPTGSTDTQYF. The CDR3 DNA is TGCAGCGTCGATGGTCAGGGGCGTCTAGCGGGAGGCCCGACAGGATCCACAGATACGCAGTATTTT.

The CDR3 loop is CASSPIRDRGYEQYF. CDR3 sequence (DNA): TGTGCCAGCAGTCCTATCAGGGACAGGGGCTACGAGCAGTACTTC. V usage is TRBV27 and J usage is TRBJ2-7, with 10 bases matching TRBD1. J lost 3 bases, V lost 5 bases, and 7 bases had no gene match. CDR3 size: 15 residues. Germline V gene sequence: CDR1 MNHEY, CDR2 SMNVEV (reference sequence).

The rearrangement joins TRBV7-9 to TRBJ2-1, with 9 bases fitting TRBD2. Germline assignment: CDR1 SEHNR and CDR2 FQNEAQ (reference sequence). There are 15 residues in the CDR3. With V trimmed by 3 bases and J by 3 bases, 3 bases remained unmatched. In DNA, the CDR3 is TGTGCCAGCAGCTTGGCTAGCGGGAACTACAATGAGCAGTTCTTC. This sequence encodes CASSLASGNYNEQFF.

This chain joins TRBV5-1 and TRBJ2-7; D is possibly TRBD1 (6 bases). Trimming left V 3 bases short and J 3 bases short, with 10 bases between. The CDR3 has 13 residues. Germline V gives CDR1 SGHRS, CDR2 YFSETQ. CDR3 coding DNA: TGCGCCAGCAGCTCTACGACAGGCTACGAGCAGTACTTC. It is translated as CASSSTTGYEQYF.

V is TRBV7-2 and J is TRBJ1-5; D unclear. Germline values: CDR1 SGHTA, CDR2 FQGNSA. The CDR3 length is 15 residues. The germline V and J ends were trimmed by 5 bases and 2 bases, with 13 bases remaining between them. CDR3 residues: CASSPTGWGNQPQHF. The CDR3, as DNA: TGTGCCAGCAGCCCCACGGGGTGGGGCAATCAGCCCCAGCATTTT.

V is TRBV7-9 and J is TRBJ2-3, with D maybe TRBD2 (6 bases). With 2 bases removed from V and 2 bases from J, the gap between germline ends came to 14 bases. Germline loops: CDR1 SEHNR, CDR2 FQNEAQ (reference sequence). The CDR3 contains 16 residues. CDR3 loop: CASSLQGGMDTDTQYF. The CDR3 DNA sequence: TGTGCCAGCAGCTTACAGGGCGGGATGGACACAGATACGCAGTATTTT.